This TCR beta chain was observed in a study of OX40 agonist ivuxolimab in advanced cancers. Study context: Of the participants, about 40% had some prior anti-PD-1, anti-PD-L1 or anti-CTLA-4 therapy, which was allowed. General observations from the study: Antigen specificity remained undetermined for the expanded peripheral T cells. Circulating CD4+ and CD8+ T cells showed clonal expansion by week 6 at 0.1 to 3.0 mg/kg.

The repertoire was sequenced with immunoSEQ multiplex PCR; TCRdb's copy has only in-frame clones and lacks some. The sample has 55,000 to 75,000 clones, about 89% seen once. Autoimmune disease history or systemic immunosuppression led to patient exclusion. On this clone: Its target is not known.

CDR3 length equals 14 residues. The germline CDR1 and CDR2 sequences are MNHEY and SMNVEV (reference sequence). The ends were cut back, 3 bases at V and 4 bases at J, with 12 bases in the middle. The TCR comes from an adult with an advanced solid tumor such as melanoma, head and neck, liver or kidney cancer. V and J are TRBV27 and TRBJ1-1; D possibly corresponds to TRBD1 (5 bases). The sequences come from CD4+ or CD8+ T cells sorted from blood, collected in a trial of the OX40 agonist ivuxolimab. This CDR3 reads CASSFGGGITEAFF. The CDR3 DNA is TGTGCCAGCAGTTTCGGGGGGGGTATCACTGAAGCTTTCTTT.